This is a list of T cell receptor beta chains from one sample in a study of blood T cell repertoires in COVID-19. Clones were read by immunoSEQ multiplex PCR, and TCRdb kept only the in-frame ones, dropping some. The sample includes around 93,000 clones, approximately 89% seen only once; the top ten take 11%. Specimen: peripheral blood. These receptors originate from a man aged 80 or over with acute or convalescent COVID-19. Both conserved end residues are part of each CDR3. D genes are given only for firm matches. Size is omitted from some rows. Given values are once, few, many or a class for expanded clones.

>TRBV4-1|-|TRBJ1-4|-
CASSQDREGYEKLFF
TGCGCCAGCAGCCAAGATCGTGAGGGCTATGAAAAACTGTTTTTT
>TRBV3-1/TRBV3-2|-|TRBJ2-3|-
CASGITSDTQYF
TGTGCCAGCGGTATAACATCAGATACGCAGTATTTT
>TRBV5-1|-|TRBJ1-5|TRBD1
CASSLEGDSYQPQHF
TGCGCCAGCAGCTTGGAAGGGGACAGTTATCAGCCCCAGCATTTT
>TRBV2|-|TRBJ1-2|-
CASLDRGIYTF
TGTGCCAGCTTGGACAGAGGGATCTACACCTTC
>TRBV6-6|-|TRBJ1-2|-
CASSYGENYGYTF
TGTGCCAGCAGTTACGGGGAGAACTATGGCTACACCTTC
>TRBV11-3|-|TRBJ2-7|TRBD1
CASSPGQGAFEQYF
TGTGCCAGCAGCCCGGGACAGGGGGCCTTCGAGCAGTACTTC
>TRBV18|-|TRBJ1-2|-
CASSDSYGYTF
TGTGCCAGCTCGGACAGCTATGGCTACACCTTC
>TRBV3-1/TRBV3-2|-|TRBJ2-7|-
CASSQGTISEQYF
TGTGCCAGCAGCCAAGGGACTATAAGCGAGCAGTACTTC
>TRBV30|-|TRBJ2-5|TRBD2
CAWSGLAGAGETQYF
TGTGCCTGGAGTGGGCTAGCGGGGGCCGGAGAGACCCAGTACTTC
>TRBV18|-|TRBJ1-5|TRBD1
CASSPRQGQGTNQPQHF
TGTGCCAGCTCACCACGTCAAGGACAGGGGACCAATCAGCCCCAGCATTTT
>TRBV7-2|-|TRBJ2-1|-
CASSLAVVANNEQFF
TGTGCCAGCAGCTTAGCAGTGGTAGCGAACAATGAGCAGTTCTTC
>TRBV5-6|-|TRBJ2-7|-
CASSRDRSYEQYF
TGTGCCAGCAGCCGTGACAGATCCTACGAGCAGTACTTC
>TRBV9|once|TRBJ2-1|TRBD2
CASSPEVAGVFDEQFF
TGTGCCAGCAGCCCCGAGGTAGCGGGAGTTTTCGATGAGCAGTTCTTC
>TRBV5-1|-|TRBJ1-1|-
CASSLGSGQSTEAFF
TGCGCCAGCAGCTTGGGGTCCGGACAGTCGACTGAAGCTTTCTTT
>TRBV6-5|-|TRBJ1-5|TRBD1
CASKPTGGDQPQHF
TGTGCCAGCAAGCCGACAGGGGGCGATCAGCCCCAGCATTTT
>TRBV10-3|-|TRBJ1-5|-
CAISPSQGPNPQHF
TGTGCCATCAGTCCATCACAGGGCCCGAACCCCCAGCATTTT
>TRBV20-1|once|TRBJ2-5|TRBD2
CSASRGVETQYF
TGCAGTGCTAGTCGGGGGGTAGAGACCCAGTACTTC
>TRBV2|-|TRBJ2-1|-
CASSENVEPEQFF
TGTGCCAGCAGTGAAAATGTTGAGCCTGAGCAGTTCTTC
>TRBV29-1|-|TRBJ2-7|TRBD2
CSVDSTSGHEQYF
TGCAGCGTTGATTCCACTAGCGGCCACGAGCAGTACTTC